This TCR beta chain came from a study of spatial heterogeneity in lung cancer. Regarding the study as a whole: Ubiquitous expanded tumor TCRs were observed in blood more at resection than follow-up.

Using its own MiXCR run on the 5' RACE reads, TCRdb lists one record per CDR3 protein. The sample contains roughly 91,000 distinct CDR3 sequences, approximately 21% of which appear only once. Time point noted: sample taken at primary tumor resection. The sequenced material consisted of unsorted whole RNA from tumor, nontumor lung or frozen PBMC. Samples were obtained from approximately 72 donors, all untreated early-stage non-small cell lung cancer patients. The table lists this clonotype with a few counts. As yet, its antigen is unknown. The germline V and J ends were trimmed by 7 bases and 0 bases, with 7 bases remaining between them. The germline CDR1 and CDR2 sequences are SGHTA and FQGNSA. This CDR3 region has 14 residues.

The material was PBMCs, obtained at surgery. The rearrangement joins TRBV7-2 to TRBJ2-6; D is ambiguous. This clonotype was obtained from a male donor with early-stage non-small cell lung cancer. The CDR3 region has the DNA TGTGCCAGCATCCCTTCCTCTGGGGCCAACGTCCTGACTTTC. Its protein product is CASIPSSGANVLTF.